Reported below is one TCR beta chain. Its binding antigen is unknown. A much larger clone differs from this one at a single base, so this may be a read error. Based on the germline V gene, the CDR1 and CDR2 sequences are SQVTM and ANQGSEA. Measured from the cysteine to the phenylalanine, the CDR3 is 13 residues long. Left in the record is the CDR3 DNA by itself, 39 bases read in frame from the first base. This specimen belongs to a study of CD8 T cells in ankylosing spondylitis (dated by TCRdb to about 2017). Turning to the overall study: The study set out to find disease-linked TCR variants by profiling T cell receptor beta repertoires in ankylosing spondylitis patients and healthy donors. The full study cohort comprised roughly 24 ankylosing spondylitis patients and 85 to 120 healthy donors. Peripheral blood was sampled, and synovial fluid was also collected from ankylosing spondylitis patients.

Sequencing relied on an Illumina HiSeq 2500. Quantitative 5'-RACE with molecular barcodes was used to prepare TCR beta libraries. Per the source publication's procedure: To identify disease-linked TCR variants, a new computational method was used, one built on a probabilistic model of VDJ rearrangement. Using fastp at Q25 and MiXCR, TCRdb reprocessed the public reads and kept productive beta chains. Rows are combined by CDR3 protein, so each entry shows the most common genes and DNA. The V and J calls were not made by the authors but by TCRdb's processing. For this sample there are around 440,000 distinct CDR3 sequences; 17% appear just once. The ten largest clones take up under 1.2% of the sample. The research as a whole found: Some motif variants had previously been reported in the synovial fluid and blood of reactive arthritis patients, which suggests shared mechanisms of disease initiation. The disease-linked clones were reported as significantly enriched in matched synovial fluid samples from ankylosing spondylitis patients. A TCR beta motif of seven or eight highly homologous amino acid variants appeared characteristic of blood from ankylosing spondylitis patients. The disease-linked clones showed a CD8+ phenotype and occurred at relatively low frequencies in peripheral blood.

The specimen was blood, either unsorted or a sorted T cell fraction (not recorded which). This clonotype originated in a male donor with ankylosing spondylitis. Recombination joined TRBV29-1 with TRBJ2-1; the D gene is perhaps TRBD1, from 5 matching bases. DNA sequence: TGCAGCGACACAGGCTACTCCTACAATCAGCAGTTCTTC. Its product reads: CSDTGYSYNQQFF.